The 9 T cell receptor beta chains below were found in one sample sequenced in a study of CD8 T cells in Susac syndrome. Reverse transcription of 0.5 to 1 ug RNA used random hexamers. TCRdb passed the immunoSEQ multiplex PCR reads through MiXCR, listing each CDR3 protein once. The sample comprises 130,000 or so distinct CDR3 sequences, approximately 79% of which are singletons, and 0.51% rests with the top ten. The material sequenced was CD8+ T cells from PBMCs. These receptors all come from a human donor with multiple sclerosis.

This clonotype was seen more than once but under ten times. CDR3 nucleotide sequence: TGTGCCAGCAGCGGGACAGGGGGGACTGAAGCTTTCTTT. Encoded protein: CASSGTGGTEAFF. The rearrangement uses TRBV5-6 and TRBJ1-1; 11 positions match TRBD1. J gave up 5 bases and V 4 bases, and 1 base lay outside the gene matches. Germline-derived CDR1 and CDR2 are SGHDT and YYEEEE. This CDR3 is 13 amino acids long. Drawing the rest from reference TRBV5-6 and TRBJ1-1, the complete variable domain is DAGVTQSPTHLIKTRGQQVTLRCSPKSGHDTVSWYQQALGQGPQFIFQYYEEEERQRGNFPDRFSGHQFPNYSSELNVNALLLGDSALYLCASSGTGGTEAFFGQGTRLTVV.

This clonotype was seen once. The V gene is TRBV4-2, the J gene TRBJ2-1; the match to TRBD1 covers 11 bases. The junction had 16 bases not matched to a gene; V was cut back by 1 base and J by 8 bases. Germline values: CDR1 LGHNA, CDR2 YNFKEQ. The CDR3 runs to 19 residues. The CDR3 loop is CASSQAAVGTGGRRDEQFF. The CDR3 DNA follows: TGTGCCAGCAGCCAAGCCGCCGTAGGGACAGGGGGACGACGCGATGAGCAGTTCTTC.

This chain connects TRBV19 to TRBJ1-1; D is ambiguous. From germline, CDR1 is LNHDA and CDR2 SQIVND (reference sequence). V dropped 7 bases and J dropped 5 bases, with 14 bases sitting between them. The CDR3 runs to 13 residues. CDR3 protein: CASIPPGFTEAFF. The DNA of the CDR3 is TGTGCCAGTATCCCCCCGGGATTTACTGAAGCTTTCTTT.

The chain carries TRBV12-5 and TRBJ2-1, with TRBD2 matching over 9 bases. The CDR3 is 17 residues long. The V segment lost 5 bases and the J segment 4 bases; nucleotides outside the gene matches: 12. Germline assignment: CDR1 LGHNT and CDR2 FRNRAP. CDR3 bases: TGTGCTAGTGGTCCCCCCGGGGGGCTAGCGGGGTACAATGAGCAGTTCTTC. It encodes CASGPPGGLAGYNEQFF.

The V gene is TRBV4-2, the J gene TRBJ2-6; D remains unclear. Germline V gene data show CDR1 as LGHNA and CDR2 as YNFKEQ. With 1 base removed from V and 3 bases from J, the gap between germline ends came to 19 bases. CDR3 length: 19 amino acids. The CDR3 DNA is TGTGCCAGCAGCCAAGCAGGCCCCAGGATTGATGTTGGGGCCAACGTCCTGACTTTC. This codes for CASSQAGPRIDVGANVLTF.

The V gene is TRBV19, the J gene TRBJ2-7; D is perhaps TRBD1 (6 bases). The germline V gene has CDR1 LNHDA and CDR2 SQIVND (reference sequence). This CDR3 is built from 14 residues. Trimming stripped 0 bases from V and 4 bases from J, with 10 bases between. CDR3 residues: CASSIDIQGYEQYF. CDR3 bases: TGTGCCAGTAGTATAGACATACAGGGATACGAGCAGTACTTC.

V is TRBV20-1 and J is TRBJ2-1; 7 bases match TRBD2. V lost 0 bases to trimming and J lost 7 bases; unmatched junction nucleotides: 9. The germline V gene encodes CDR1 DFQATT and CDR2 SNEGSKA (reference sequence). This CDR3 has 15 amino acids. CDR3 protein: CSARDMGLSRNEQFF. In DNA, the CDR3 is TGCAGTGCTAGAGATATGGGACTATCTCGGAATGAGCAGTTCTTC.

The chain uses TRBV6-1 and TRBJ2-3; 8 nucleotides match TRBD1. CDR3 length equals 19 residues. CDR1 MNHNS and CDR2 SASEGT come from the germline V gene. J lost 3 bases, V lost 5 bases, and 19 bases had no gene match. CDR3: CASSTPDLSGTGATDTQYF. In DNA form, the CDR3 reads TGTGCCAGCAGTACACCGGACCTTTCTGGGACAGGAGCTACAGATACGCAGTATTTT.

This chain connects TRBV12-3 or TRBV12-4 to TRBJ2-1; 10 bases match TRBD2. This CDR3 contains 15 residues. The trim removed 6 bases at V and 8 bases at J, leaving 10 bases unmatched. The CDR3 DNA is TGTGCCAGCAGCAACCCTAGCGGGAGCGTAGATGAGCAGTTCTTC. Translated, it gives CASSNPSGSVDEQFF.